The subject of this entry is one TCR beta chain. What it binds is not known. These data belong to a study of cytomegalovirus exposure and HLA in healthy donors. Study-level results: The availability of immune exposure information extended only to CMV serostatus. High specificity and sensitivity for cytomegalovirus status were reported for the classifier. In vitro assays verified that a few CMV-associated chains recognized CMV antigens specifically.

The CDR3 runs to 19 residues. The germline gives CDR1 LGHNA, CDR2 YNFKEQ. J lost 4 bases, V lost 1 base, and 9 bases had no gene match. The PCR was carried out with 60 Vbeta primers and 13 Jbeta primers. Assay used: immunoSEQ multiplex PCR; TCRdb lists only in-frame clones, some missing. There are around 150,000 clones in the sample; around 80% occur only once, and 1.4% lies in the top ten. Though nominally healthy at sampling, donors likely had unrecorded immune exposures. The sequencing input was PBMCs. V usage is TRBV4-2 and J usage is TRBJ2-1; 14 positions agree with TRBD2. This receptor was obtained from a male donor in good health and CMV-seronegative. CDR3 nucleotide sequence: TGTGCCAGCAGCCAAGCTGGGACTAGCGGGAGCGGTCTGTACAATGAGCAGTTCTTC. Protein: CASSQAGTSGSGLYNEQFF.